This T cell receptor (beta chain) was recovered during a study of regulatory T cells in long-lasting Graves disease (dated by TCRdb to about 2021). Describing the broader study: Newly diagnosed Graves' disease patients had taken antithyroid drugs for less than 3 months. Peripheral blood TCR sequencing and RNA sequencing compared persistent Graves' disease patients with newly diagnosed Graves' disease patients. The study took place in China and was registered as a clinical trial. A total of some 35 samples underwent TCR sequencing, from about 13 patients with persistent Graves' disease and approximately 20 patients with newly diagnosed Graves' disease. Study-level results and caveats: Because the primary lesion, thyroid tissue, could not be accessed, the study looked at peripheral blood alone. Persistent patients shared more public clonotypes among themselves (2,741) than newly diagnosed patients did (about 970). The small sample size was acknowledged by the authors as a limitation that may reduce accuracy. Persistent Graves' disease patients showed lower TCR Shannon entropy and fewer highly expanded clones than newly diagnosed patients, suggesting clonal expansion. Only the TCR beta chain was sequenced and analyzed.

The table lists this clonotype with many counts. Its specific antigen is unknown. No per-base quality is available; no much larger clone lies one base away. Library preparation employed multiplex PCR. Data came from an Illumina HiSeq 4000. To build TCR beta libraries, CDR3 regions were amplified by Arm-PCR using iRepertoire HTBI primers. Before sequencing, the PCR products went through gel purification. As for the authors' bioinformatics: Across samples, roughly 60 TRBV and 14 TRBJ segments were identified and used for gene usage analysis of CDR3 amino acid clonotypes. Filtered high-quality paired reads were merged into contigs using COPE and FqMerger. BLAST was used to align contigs to the IMGT TRBV, TRBD and TRBJ reference genes, and CDR3 was defined following IMGT. Any clonotype with a frequency above 0.1% was counted as a highly expanded clone. Shannon entropy served as the measure of repertoire diversity, while the Gini coefficient captured V-J evenness. Clonotypes shared by more than one individual were considered public. The raw public data were reprocessed by TCRdb itself: fastp quality trimming at Q25, MiXCR clonotype calling, in-frame beta chains only. For every CDR3 protein sequence, its rows merge into one entry that carries the most common genes and DNA. The V and J calls and clone size come from TCRdb's table, not from the authors' own analysis. This sample gives roughly 420,000 distinct CDR3 sequences in total; around 15% of them show up just once. The ten largest account for over 15% of the sample.

The sample's time point, from its label and the paper: newly diagnosed GD, antithyroid drugs for less than 3 months. For both TCR sequencing and RNA sequencing, RNA was extracted from PBMCs in TRIzol. Graves' disease was diagnosed according to American Thyroid Association guidelines. Patients were recruited from an endocrinology department in Xi'an, China. Each patient gave 7.5 to 10 milliliters of peripheral blood, collected in an EDTA anticoagulant tube. Ficoll Paque Plus density gradient separation was used to isolate PBMCs, and no further T cell sorting was done. RNA quality was checked with an Agilent 2100 Bioanalyzer and agarose gel, and concentration with a NanoDrop 2000. These records were also assigned to another study, of T cells in Graves' hyperthyroidism and ophthalmopathy. Drawing on the second study: Stable Graves' hyperthyroidism was defined as the absence of progression to ophthalmopathy over 18 months of follow-up. Hyperthyroidism patients were aged 18 to 65 years and newly diagnosed, with disease duration of less than 2 months. Patients with uncontrolled infections, other autoimmune diseases, pregnancy or lactation were excluded. Diagnoses were based on clinical symptoms, serum thyroxine and TRAb, thyroid ultrasound and orbital computed tomography. The TCR CDR3 was subjected to a first round of RT-PCR using the HTBI primer set and the Qiagen OneStep RT-PCR kit. Most expanded thyroid clonotypes (frequency above 0.001) were also found in blood, which suggests that blood repertoires may mirror thyroid immune responses. A model built on a 13 V-J signature distinguished ophthalmopathy from stable hyperthyroidism, reaching roughly 88% sensitivity and 81% to 83% specificity in cross-validation and 80%/75% in testing. In validation, the model predicted progression to ophthalmopathy a median of approximately 6.6 months before onset, with around 70% sensitivity and about 72% specificity. To identify distinguishing TCR V-J signatures, a discovery cohort of about 100 patients was used, comprising fewer than 45 with Graves' ophthalmopathy and some 60 with stable Graves' hyperthyroidism. An independent validation cohort of fewer than 20 hyperthyroidism patients and 17 patients who later progressed to ophthalmopathy tested prospective prediction of ophthalmopathy. The roughly 90 discovery patients were divided at random into training and test sets in a 7:3 ratio. In roughly six Graves' hyperthyroidism patients, the study also compared T-cell repertoires from thyroid tissue with T-cell repertoires from blood. After blood sampling, hyperthyroidism patients were treated with methimazole at a starting dose of 30 mg daily, and ophthalmopathy patients were treated with high-dose intravenous methylprednisolone. The libraries were constructed in a second round of multiplex PCR and then size-selected and purified. Libraries were sequenced paired-end with 100 bp reads on an Illumina HiSeq2000. SOAPnuke was used to process the raw data, with reads discarded if the reads contained adapters or uncalled bases, had a mean Phred below 15, or lacked an exact constant-primer or identifier match. High-quality paired reads were merged using COPE v1.2.5, and each unique nucleotide sequence was defined as a clonotype. MiTCR v1.1 was used to align clonotypes to the IMGT TRBV, TRBD and TRBJ reference segments. Only V-J combinations with frequency above 0.0001, covering approximately 99% of repertoires, were analysed. A TCS score was defined as the ratio of F50 (clonal expansion) to E x V (chaos), with BLOSUM62-based TCRdist applied between CDR3 peptides within each V-J. Welch's t-statistics and random forest reduced around 550 V-J features to 13, which were used in a naive Bayes classifier (R e1071). No statistical method was used to fix the sample size in advance, and group allocation was not hidden from the investigators. According to the paper, TCR Vbeta CDR3 sequencing was carried out on about 140 peripheral blood samples, which came from more than 40 ophthalmopathy, fewer than 80 hyperthyroidism and about 17 progressor patients.

The sample was peripheral blood mononuclear cells (PBMCs), taken at new diagnosis, from a patient treated with antithyroid drugs. The TCR originated in a woman aged 45-59 years with Graves disease. Donor details come from another sample of the same person, matched by shared clones.

The CDR3 is CASSFPILAGGFTDTQYF. The nucleotide sequence reads as follows: TGTGCCAGCAGTTTTCCCATACTAGCGGGAGGGTTCACAGATACGCAGTATTTT. The chain uses TRBV28 and TRBJ2-3; 13 bases in the middle match TRBD2. Taken from cysteine to phenylalanine, the CDR3 has 18 residues. The only DNA kept is the CDR3, 54 bases in frame from the first base. Per the germline V gene, MDHEN is the CDR1 and SYDVKM is the CDR2. V lost 3 bases and J lost 2 bases, and the count of bases not matched to a germline gene is 8.